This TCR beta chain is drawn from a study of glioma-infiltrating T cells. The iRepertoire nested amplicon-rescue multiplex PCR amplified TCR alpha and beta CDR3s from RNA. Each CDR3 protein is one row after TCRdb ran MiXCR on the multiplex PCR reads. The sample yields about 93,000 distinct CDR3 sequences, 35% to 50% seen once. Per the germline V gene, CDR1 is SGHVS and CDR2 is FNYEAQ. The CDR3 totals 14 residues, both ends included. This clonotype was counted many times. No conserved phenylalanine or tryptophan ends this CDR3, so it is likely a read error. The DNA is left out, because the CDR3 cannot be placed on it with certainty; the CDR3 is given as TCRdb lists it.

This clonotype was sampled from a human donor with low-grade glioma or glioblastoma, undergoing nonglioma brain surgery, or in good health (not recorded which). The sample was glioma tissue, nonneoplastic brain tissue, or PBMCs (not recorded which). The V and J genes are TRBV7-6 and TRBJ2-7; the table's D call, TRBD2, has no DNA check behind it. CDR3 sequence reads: CASSRMTQGPRGAN.